A selection of T cell receptor beta chains follows, all from one sample in a study of cytomegalovirus exposure and HLA in healthy donors. Some clones are missing from TCRdb's copy, which holds only in-frame ones; the method was immunoSEQ multiplex PCR. The profile covers about 180,000 clones, with 60% to 85% appearing a single time and 5.7% taken by the ten largest. What was sequenced was PBMCs. The source is a man in his forties in good health and CMV-seronegative. CDR3s include the opening cysteine and the closing phenylalanine or tryptophan. A D gene is named only where the DNA matches it firmly. Expanded clones get a size class; other rows say once, few or many, or leave the size out.

d_gene,j_gene,v_gene,abundance,CDR3aa,CDR3nt
NA,TRBJ2-1,TRBV18,NA,CAGGVTVGNEQFF,TGTGCCGGCGGAGTGACAGTCGGGAATGAGCAGTTCTTC
NA,TRBJ2-1,TRBV9,NA,CASSARDSSYNEQFF,TGTGCCAGCAGCGCCCGGGACTCTTCCTACAATGAGCAGTTCTTC
NA,TRBJ2-3,TRBV10-1,NA,CASSDALQGTQYF,TGCGCCAGCAGTGACGCCCTCCAGGGTACGCAGTATTTT
NA,TRBJ1-5,TRBV6-5,few,CASRTHRDRNQPQHF,TGTGCCAGCCGGACCCACAGGGACCGCAATCAGCCCCAGCATTTT
NA,TRBJ2-1,TRBV9,NA,CASSVSGSSYNEQFF,TGTGCCAGCAGCGTATCCGGGAGCTCCTACAATGAGCAGTTCTTC
TRBD2,TRBJ2-7,TRBV7-9,NA,CASSLGLAPYEQYF,TGTGCCAGCAGCTTAGGACTAGCGCCTTACGAGCAGTACTTC
TRBD1,TRBJ2-6,TRBV28,once,CASSQTGLSSGANVLTF,TGTGCCAGCAGTCAGACAGGGCTGAGCTCTGGGGCCAACGTCCTGACTTTC
NA,TRBJ1-3,TRBV29-1,NA,CSVEGPPEGDTIYF,TGCAGCGTTGAAGGTCCCCCCGAGGGGGACACCATATATTTT
TRBD1,TRBJ2-7,TRBV7-9,NA,CASSLRDSDGEQYF,TGTGCCAGCAGCTTACGGGACAGCGACGGCGAGCAGTACTTC
TRBD1,TRBJ1-2,TRBV7-2,NA,CASSFPEGAGYTF,TGTGCCAGCAGCTTCCCAGAGGGGGCTGGCTACACCTTC
NA,TRBJ2-6,TRBV18,NA,CASSPSVSGANVLTF,TGTGCCAGCTCACCGAGTGTCTCTGGGGCCAACGTCCTGACTTTC
NA,TRBJ1-1,TRBV4-1,once,CASSQEAGKMNTEAFF,TGCGCCAGCAGCCAAGAAGCCGGTAAGATGAACACTGAAGCTTTCTTT
TRBD1,TRBJ2-2,TRBV2,NA,CASSIDRDTGELFF,TGTGCCAGCAGTATCGACAGGGATACCGGGGAGCTGTTTTTT
TRBD1,TRBJ1-1,TRBV19,NA,CASSIAPGQGGSEAFF,TGTGCCAGTAGTATAGCCCCGGGACAGGGCGGCTCTGAAGCTTTCTTT
TRBD1,TRBJ2-2,TRBV5-1,NA,CASTRDRVGGELFF,TGCGCCAGCACCCGGGACAGGGTTGGCGGGGAGCTGTTTTTT
NA,TRBJ2-1,TRBV9,few,CASSVSGGSHGNEQFF,TGTGCCAGCAGCGTATCGGGCGGGTCCCATGGAAATGAGCAGTTCTTC
TRBD2,TRBJ2-3,TRBV5-6,NA,CASSQGAGGRTDTQYF,TGTGCCAGCAGCCAAGGGGCGGGAGGCCGCACAGATACGCAGTATTTT
TRBD1,TRBJ2-5,TRBV10-1,NA,CASSESSAGGIETQYF,TGCGCCAGCAGTGAGTCTAGCGCAGGGGGCATAGAGACCCAGTACTTC
NA,TRBJ2-3,TRBV11-3,NA,CASSLDLRQDTQYF,TGTGCCAGCAGCTTAGATCTAAGACAGGATACGCAGTATTTT
NA,TRBJ2-7,TRBV10-2,NA,CASSEGRDWAYEQYF,TGCGCCAGCAGTGAAGGTCGGGACTGGGCCTACGAGCAGTACTTC
TRBD1,TRBJ1-1,TRBV9,NA,CASSPQGDGTQAFF,TGTGCCAGCAGCCCTCAGGGGGATGGGACACAAGCTTTCTTT
NA,TRBJ2-7,TRBV6-5,NA,CASSSFRGREQYF,TGTGCCAGCAGTTCTTTCAGGGGCCGAGAGCAGTACTTC
TRBD2,TRBJ2-3,TRBV9,few,CASSEGLAEFTDTQYF,TGTGCCAGCAGCGAAGGACTAGCGGAATTCACAGATACGCAGTATTTT
NA,TRBJ1-2,TRBV7-2,few,CASSLGGWAAGYTF,TGTGCCAGCAGCTTAGGAGGGTGGGCGGCTGGCTACACCTTC
NA,TRBJ1-2,TRBV28,once,CASSLIAGNYGYTF,TGTGCCAGCAGTTTAATTGCAGGGAACTATGGCTACACCTTC
TRBD1,TRBJ1-2,TRBV5-5,NA,CASSPLDRDYGYTF,TGTGCCAGCAGCCCCCTCGACAGGGACTATGGCTACACCTTC
NA,TRBJ1-1,TRBV7-9,NA,CASSPQLTLNTEAFF,TGTGCCAGCAGCCCACAGCTAACACTGAACACTGAAGCTTTCTTT
NA,TRBJ2-1,TRBV10-3,NA,CAITGTGFGEQFF,TGTGCCATCACCGGAACAGGGTTCGGTGAGCAGTTCTTC
NA,TRBJ2-7,TRBV6-1,few,CASMTTTYEQYF,TGTGCCAGCATGACGACTACTTACGAGCAGTACTTC
NA,TRBJ1-2,TRBV7-2,NA,CASSLHQIRASGYTF,TGTGCCAGCAGCTTACACCAGATCAGGGCTAGTGGCTACACCTTC
TRBD1,TRBJ1-1,TRBV19,NA,CASIGIQTGITEAFF,TGTGCCAGTATTGGGATCCAGACAGGGATCACTGAAGCTTTCTTT
NA,TRBJ2-2,TRBV9,NA,CASSLRPTETGELFF,TGTGCCAGTTCACTGCGTCCGACTGAGACCGGGGAGCTGTTTTTT
NA,TRBJ2-7,TRBV18,NA,CASSPPGRALPTDEQYF,TGTGCCAGCTCACCTCCTGGCAGGGCCCTACCTACTGACGAGCAGTACTTC
TRBD1,TRBJ2-2,TRBV7-9,NA,CASSQTGPTGELFF,TGTGCCAGCAGCCAGACAGGGCCCACCGGGGAGCTGTTTTTT
NA,TRBJ1-1,TRBV2,NA,CASSDGGLGNTEAFF,TGTGCCAGCAGTGACGGGGGTTTGGGGAACACTGAAGCTTTCTTT
NA,TRBJ1-6,TRBV5-1,NA,CASSDGGINSPLHF,TGCGCCAGCAGCGATGGGGGGATTAATTCACCCCTCCACTTT
NA,TRBJ2-7,TRBV6-1,few,CASSENPGRGYEQYF,TGTGCCAGCAGTGAAAATCCTGGCAGGGGCTACGAGCAGTACTTC
TRBD1,TRBJ1-1,TRBV5-1,once,CASSLSPGTGAFF,TGCGCCAGCAGCTTAAGCCCCGGGACAGGGGCCTTCTTT
NA,TRBJ1-1,TRBV5-1,NA,CASSAGRASMNTEAFF,TGCGCCAGCAGCGCGGGACGGGCAAGCATGAACACTGAAGCTTTCTTT
NA,TRBJ1-5,TRBV28,NA,CASSTRRGDSNQPQHF,TGTGCCAGCAGTACCCGGCGGGGGGATAGCAATCAGCCCCAGCATTTT
TRBD1,TRBJ2-3,TRBV9,NA,CASSVEGAIPTDTQYF,TGTGCCAGCAGCGTCGAGGGGGCTATACCCACAGATACGCAGTATTTT
TRBD1,TRBJ1-1,TRBV5-1,NA,CASSLVGGSWTEAFF,TGCGCCAGCAGCTTGGTAGGGGGCTCGTGGACTGAAGCTTTCTTT
TRBD1,TRBJ2-1,TRBV2,few,CASGTGAGEQFF,TGTGCCAGCGGAACAGGGGCTGGTGAGCAGTTCTTC
NA,TRBJ2-1,TRBV5-5,NA,CASSLTPDNEQFF,TGTGCCAGCAGCTTGACTCCCGATAATGAGCAGTTCTTC
NA,TRBJ2-7,TRBV19,NA,CASSTQGLGVYEQYF,TGTGCCAGTAGTACACAGGGATTGGGTGTCTACGAGCAGTACTTC
TRBD1,TRBJ2-4,TRBV27,NA,CASSWRTGGAGKNIQYF,TGTGCCAGCAGTTGGAGAACAGGGGGCGCGGGCAAAAACATTCAGTACTTC
NA,TRBJ1-1,TRBV9,NA,CASSSRAGEDHLYTEAFF,TGTGCCAGCAGCTCCCGTGCGGGGGAAGACCACTTGTACACTGAAGCTTTCTTT
NA,TRBJ1-5,TRBV27,NA,CASSLPRPSNQPQHF,TGTGCCAGCAGCCTTCCGAGGCCGAGCAATCAGCCCCAGCATTTT
TRBD2,TRBJ2-5,TRBV6-1,NA,CASSKGLAGQETQYF,TGTGCCAGCTCAAAGGGACTAGCAGGCCAAGAGACCCAGTACTTC
NA,TRBJ1-3,TRBV27,NA,CASSLRGSGNTIYF,TGTGCCAGCAGTTTAAGAGGTTCTGGAAACACCATATATTTT
NA,TRBJ2-1,TRBV6-4,NA,CASSLNNEQFF,TGTGCCAGCAGCCTTAACAATGAGCAGTTCTTC
TRBD1,TRBJ2-3,TRBV27,NA,CASSYQDRVTDTQYF,TGTGCCAGCAGTTACCAGGACAGGGTTACAGATACGCAGTATTTT
TRBD2,TRBJ2-1,TRBV7-3,NA,CASSLMIGGRDNEQFF,TGTGCCAGCAGCTTAATGATTGGCGGGAGGGACAATGAGCAGTTCTTC
TRBD2,TRBJ2-2,TRBV7-6,NA,CASSALLAGGTGELFF,TGTGCCAGCAGCGCCCTACTAGCGGGGGGAACCGGGGAGCTGTTTTTT
NA,TRBJ2-5,TRBV4-1,NA,CASSQPRGQETQYF,TGCGCCAGCAGCCAGCCTCGGGGCCAAGAGACCCAGTACTTC